This TCR beta chain was found in a study of T cells in Graves' hyperthyroidism and ophthalmopathy. Study as a whole: Blood from the periphery was taken at initial diagnosis, before any treatment.

CDR1 and CDR2 (germline): SNHLY, FYNNEI. CDR3 size: 13 residues. V was shortened by 2 bases and J by 5 bases, with 10 bases between the two germline ends. This clonotype was detected many times. RNA transcripts yielded amplified TCR beta CDR3 regions. Primed by the HTBI set, a first-round RT-PCR was run on the TCR CDR3. Using its own MiXCR run on the multiplex PCR reads, TCRdb lists one record per CDR3 protein. Of hundreds of thousands of distinct CDR3 sequences in the sample, about 17% were seen once. The chain combines TRBV2 with TRBJ2-7; tentatively, D is TRBD1 or TRBD2 (5 bases each). The clonotype originates from a woman aged 45 to 65 with Graves' hyperthyroidism that later progressed to Graves' ophthalmopathy. Source material: blood. This chain's CDR3 is CASSELLGDEQYF. In DNA form, the CDR3 reads TGTGCCAGCAGTGAACTTTTGGGGGACGAGCAGTACTTC. Variable domain in full (rest from reference TRBV2 and TRBJ2-7): EPEVTQTPSHQVTQMGQEVILRCVPISNHLYFYWYRQILGQKVEFLVSFYNNEISEKSEIFDDQFSVERPDGSNFTLKIRSTKLEDSAMYFCASSELLGDEQYFGPGTRLTVT.